The 5 T cell receptor beta chains below all came from one sample that was sequenced in a study of blood T cell repertoires in COVID-19. The assay was immunoSEQ multiplex PCR, and TCRdb's table has in-frame clones only and misses some. Of roughly 200,000 clones in the sample, more than 70% are singletons; the top ten hold approximately 8.6%. Sequenced input: peripheral blood. The receptors stem from a man between 40 and 49 years old with active or convalescent COVID-19.

This sequence joins TRBV7-3 and TRBJ2-5, with a possible D match to TRBD1 (6 bases). CDR3 size: 15 residues. Looked up from germline, CDR1 is SGHTA and CDR2 is FQGTGA. The V and J ends lost 0 bases and 5 bases respectively, with 13 bases between them. The CDR3 DNA follows: TGTGCCAGCAGCTTAACGGCAGGGGAACGGGAGACCCAGTACTTC. It encodes CASSLTAGERETQYF.

The chain recombines TRBV7-2 with TRBJ1-5; possibly TRBD1 for D (5 bases). The CDR3 contains 17 residues. Germline V gene data show CDR1 as SGHTA and CDR2 as FQGNSA. V lost 5 bases and J 4 bases, leaving 21 bases between the germline ends. The CDR3 DNA sequence: TGTGCCAGCAGCCAAAGGGGCCCTCCCCGTCCGAATCAGCCCCAGCATTTT. Protein product: CASSQRGPPRPNQPQHF.

This chain links TRBV6-1 with TRBJ1-6; 7 positions agree with TRBD1. Trimming took 2 bases from V and 6 from J; bases not matched to a gene: 4. Germline V gene sequence: CDR1 MNHNS, CDR2 SASEGT. The CDR3 contains 15 residues. Here the CDR3 reads CASSERQGVNSPLHF. As DNA, the CDR3 is TGTGCCAGCAGTGAACGACAGGGAGTTAATTCACCCCTCCACTTT.

V usage is TRBV19 and J usage is TRBJ1-6; D is possibly TRBD1 (6 bases). Germline values: CDR1 LNHDA, CDR2 SQIVND (reference sequence). This CDR3 comprises 13 residues. This chain's CDR3 is CATGDSYNSPLHF. In DNA, the CDR3 is TGTGCGACAGGTGACAGTTATAATTCACCCCTCCACTTT.

The chain uses TRBV5-1 and TRBJ2-1; TRBD2 matches at 11 bases. The V gene end was trimmed by 3 bases and the J gene end by 0 bases; junction bases not matched to a gene: 14. Germline CDR1 and CDR2: SGHRS and YFSETQ. This CDR3 has 20 amino acids. This CDR3 is CASSWKSGLAGDSSYNEQFF. Written as DNA, the CDR3 is TGCGCCAGCAGCTGGAAATCAGGACTAGCGGGCGATAGCTCCTACAATGAGCAGTTCTTC.